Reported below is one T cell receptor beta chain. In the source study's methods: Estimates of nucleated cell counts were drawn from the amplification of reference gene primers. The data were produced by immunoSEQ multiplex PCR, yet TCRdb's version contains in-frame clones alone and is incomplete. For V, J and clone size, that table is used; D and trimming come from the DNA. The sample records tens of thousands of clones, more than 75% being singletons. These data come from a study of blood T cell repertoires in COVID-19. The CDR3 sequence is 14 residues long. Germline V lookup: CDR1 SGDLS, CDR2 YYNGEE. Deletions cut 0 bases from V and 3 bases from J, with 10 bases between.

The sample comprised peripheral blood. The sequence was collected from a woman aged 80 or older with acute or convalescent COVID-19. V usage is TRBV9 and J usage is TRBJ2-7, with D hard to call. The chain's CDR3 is CASSVAPNSYEQYF. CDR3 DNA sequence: TGTGCCAGCAGCGTAGCTCCCAATAGCTACGAGCAGTACTTC.